A single T cell receptor (beta chain) is shown here with its context. Its antigen has not been determined. Base qualities are missing; no much larger clone stands one base away. Using the deep immunoSEQ assay, multiplex PCR amplified TCR CDR3 regions from genomic DNA. For each cell subset, the extracted genomic DNA was distributed evenly across all wells of several immunoSEQ 96-well plates, and each plate served as one replicate. For sorted subsets, each replicate PCR was loaded with approximately 0.2 ug genomic DNA, equivalent to about 30,000 T cell genomes. Purified libraries were quantified with a Qubit 3.0 fluorometer, sized on a Bioanalyzer 2100, and re-quantified with the KAPA Library Quantification kit. Every immunoSEQ 96-well plate was sequenced on a separate single-read 150-cycle Illumina NextSeq 550 flow cell. The authors' analysis ran thus. The immunoSEQ output contained only junctional sequences without quality scores, so filtering could not match that applied to full-length reads. To assign V/J genes and CDR3, sequences were annotated using PyIR, a Python wrapper for IgBLAST v1.9, with IMGT germline references. Reads were removed for weak V/J assignments (E-value above 1e-6), missing CDR3, stop codons, out-of-frame junctions, or ambiguous translated residues. V3J clonotypes were defined by identical inferred V gene, J gene, and CDR3 amino acid sequence. Percentage overlap between repertoires was computed as shared unique clonotypes divided by the size of the smaller repertoire. Richness of each repertoire was evaluated using RTK rarefaction, the Chao1 estimator, and Recon v2.1 estimates of unobserved clonotypes. Generation probabilities were computed with OLGA for all TCRbeta clonotypes obtained by the gDNA method from several donors. TCRdb mirrors the immuneACCESS table, restricted to in-frame sequences. Some clones are absent from its copies; in checked studies, under half trace to an unresolved V gene, and the reason for the others is unknown. That table gives V, J and clone size, and the DNA gave D and trimming. This sample lists approximately 530,000 clones; about 96% were detected once. The top ten clonotypes cover approximately 0.067% of the sample.

The donors were healthy, HIV-negative adults who had no recently reported acute infections or vaccinations. Only Caucasian adults living in Nashville, Tennessee, USA were represented among the donors. CD4+ T cells were enriched through magnetic negative selection, after which naive cells were positively selected on CD45RA and the remaining negative fraction served as the memory subset. After blood collection by leukapheresis, PBMCs were isolated using Ficoll-Histopaque density gradient centrifugation and then cryopreserved in the vapor phase of liquid nitrogen. Analytical flow cytometry was used to check the purity and quantity of each magnetically sorted T cell population. From each sorted fraction, genomic DNA was isolated and quantified by UV absorbance on a Nanodrop 2000c. The data stem from a study of shared clonotypes between healthy human individuals (dated by TCRdb to about 2020). In terms of the full investigation: The cohort comprised a couple of women and a few men aged 18 to 49 years. For each donor, CD4 naive and CD4 memory were each run on three plates, CD8 naive on two plates, and CD8 memory on one plate. To estimate repertoire size and how much clonotype sharing occurs between individuals, the study deeply sequenced the blood TCR repertoires of several healthy adults. To increase sequencing depth and limit assay-specific biases, TCR repertoire library preparation and sequencing were carried out by different laboratories using diverse techniques. Leukapheresis yielded between about 0.9 and 10 billion PBMCs per donor.

Overall study outcomes, separate from this receptor: Naive subsets generally had larger estimated clonotype richness than memory subsets. When a handful of donors were compared, the shared fraction of clonotypes was 5% to 6.5% for naive CD4, 3.5% for naive CD8, 2.3% for memory CD4, and 0.4% for memory CD8. Sampling was restricted to blood, and TCR repertoires in tissues likely differ from the TCR repertoires found in blood. The genetic and exposure-history diversity represented was limited by the small number of donors. Based on pairwise subsampling, the degree of clonotype sharing among donors was expected to be affected by sequencing depth. Compared with non-shared clonotypes, the clonotypes found in all four sorted-subset donors had higher generation probabilities. Even with the large sequencing depth, rarefaction of the sorted-subset datasets indicated that sequencing was incomplete.

The sample consisted of naive CD4+ T cells sorted from blood. Reading the label with the study, this specimen's cell subset or site is: CD45RA+ positively selected. This sequence originates from a woman aged 25 to 39 in good health.

The DNA sequence is as follows: TGCGCCAGCAGCTTCAACACTCCAGAGGGAGCTTTCTTT. This translates into CASSFNTPEGAFF. The chain is assembled from TRBV5-1 and TRBJ1-1; no D gene is confidently identified. The CDR3 covers 13 residues, taking in both the cysteine and the phenylalanine. Only the CDR3 portion is preserved as DNA: 39 bases, with reading frame beginning at the first base. From a lookup of the germline V gene, CDR1 and CDR2 are SGHRS and YFSETQ. V and J lose 2 bases and 10 bases, and a span of 15 bases separates them. When the CDR3 is completed using the reference TRBV5-1 and TRBJ1-1 genes on either side, the full variable domain is KAGVTQTPRYLIKTRGQQVTLSCSPISGHRSVSWYQQTPGQGLQFLFEYFSETQRNKGNFPGRFSGRQFSNSRSEMNVSTLELGDSALYLCASSFNTPEGAFFGQGTRLTVV.